The rows below give T cell receptor beta chains drawn from one sample of a study of neurological immune-mediated disorders. TCRdb itself ran the 5' RACE reads through MiXCR, one entry per CDR3 protein. The sample holds 45,000 to 55,000 distinct CDR3 sequences, 9% to 12% seen once. Sequencing was done on a sample of PBMCs. Every receptor here comes from a middle-aged woman with HTLV-1-associated myelopathy (HAM/TSP). Each CDR3 is given without its conserved first and last residue. A D gene is named only where the DNA matches it firmly.

d_gene: .; j_gene: TRBJ2-7; v_gene: TRBV3-1; len: 11; CDR3aa: ASSSLGSYEQY
d_gene: TRBD2; j_gene: TRBJ2-5; v_gene: TRBV4-3; len: 14; CDR3aa: ASSALTAGGGETQY
d_gene: TRBD2; j_gene: TRBJ2-1; v_gene: TRBV4-1; len: 14; CDR3aa: ASSQEASGEYNEQF
d_gene: TRBD1; j_gene: TRBJ2-7; v_gene: TRBV2; len: 12; CDR3aa: ASALRQGVGEQY
d_gene: .; j_gene: TRBJ2-7; v_gene: TRBV12-3/TRBV12-4; len: 10; CDR3aa: ASSYNSYEQY
d_gene: .; j_gene: TRBJ2-5; v_gene: TRBV7-2; len: 12; CDR3aa: ASSLRREQETQY
d_gene: .; j_gene: TRBJ1-2; v_gene: TRBV4-3; len: 13; CDR3aa: ASSQAGTHNYGYT
d_gene: .; j_gene: TRBJ2-1; v_gene: TRBV20-1; len: 11; CDR3aa: SASDGTYNEQF
d_gene: .; j_gene: TRBJ1-6; v_gene: TRBV2; len: 13; CDR3aa: ASSEGGGWNSPLH
d_gene: .; j_gene: TRBJ1-2; v_gene: TRBV6-5; len: 11; CDR3aa: ASSYPGMYGYT
d_gene: .; j_gene: TRBJ2-1; v_gene: TRBV2; len: 15; CDR3aa: ASSRSLAREVYNEQF
d_gene: .; j_gene: TRBJ2-1; v_gene: TRBV4-2; len: 12; CDR3aa: ASSQDPLGNEQF
d_gene: TRBD2; j_gene: TRBJ2-1; v_gene: TRBV12-3/TRBV12-4; len: 11; CDR3aa: ASSWTRGNEQF
d_gene: .; j_gene: TRBJ2-7; v_gene: TRBV3-1; len: 9; CDR3aa: ASSQSFEQY
d_gene: .; j_gene: TRBJ2-1; v_gene: TRBV5-1; len: 11; CDR3aa: ASSLVGAHEQF
d_gene: TRBD1; j_gene: TRBJ1-2; v_gene: TRBV9; len: 11; CDR3aa: ASSRDRHYGYT
d_gene: .; j_gene: TRBJ1-1; v_gene: TRBV5-1; len: 11; CDR3aa: ASSLSQGLEAF
d_gene: .; j_gene: TRBJ2-7; v_gene: TRBV4-2; len: 13; CDR3aa: ASSQRGDSFYEQY
d_gene: TRBD1; j_gene: TRBJ2-7; v_gene: TRBV12-3/TRBV12-4; len: 14; CDR3aa: ASSLSPGQALYEQY
d_gene: .; j_gene: TRBJ1-4; v_gene: TRBV5-8; len: 14; CDR3aa: ASSPRSMATNEKLF